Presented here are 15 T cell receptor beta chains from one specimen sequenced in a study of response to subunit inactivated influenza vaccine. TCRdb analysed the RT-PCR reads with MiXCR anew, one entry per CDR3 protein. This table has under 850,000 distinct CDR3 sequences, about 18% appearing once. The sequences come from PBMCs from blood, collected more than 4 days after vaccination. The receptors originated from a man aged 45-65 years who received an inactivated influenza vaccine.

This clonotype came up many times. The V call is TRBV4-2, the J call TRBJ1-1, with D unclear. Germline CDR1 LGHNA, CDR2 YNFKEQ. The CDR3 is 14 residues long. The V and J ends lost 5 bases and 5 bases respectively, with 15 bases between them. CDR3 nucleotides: TGTGCCAGCAGCGAGGTGGAAGGGTTGACTGAAGCTTTCTTT. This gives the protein CASSEVEGLTEAFF.

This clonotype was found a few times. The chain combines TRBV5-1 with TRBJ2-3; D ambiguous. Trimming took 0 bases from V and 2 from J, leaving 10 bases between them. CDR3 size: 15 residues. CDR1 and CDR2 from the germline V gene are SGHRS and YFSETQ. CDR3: CASSLVGQDTDTQYF. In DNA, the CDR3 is TGCGCCAGCAGCTTGGTAGGTCAGGACACAGATACGCAGTATTTT.

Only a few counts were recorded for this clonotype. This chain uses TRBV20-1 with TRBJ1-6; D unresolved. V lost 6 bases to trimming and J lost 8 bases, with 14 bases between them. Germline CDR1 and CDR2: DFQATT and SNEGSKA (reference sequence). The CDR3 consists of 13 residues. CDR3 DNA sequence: TGCAGTGCGGCACCGGGCAGCGATTCACCCCTCCACTTT. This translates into CSAAPGSDSPLHF.

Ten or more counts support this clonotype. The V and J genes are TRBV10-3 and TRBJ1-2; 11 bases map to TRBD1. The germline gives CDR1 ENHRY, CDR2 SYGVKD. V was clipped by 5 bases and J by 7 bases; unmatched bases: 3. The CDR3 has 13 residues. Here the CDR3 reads CAISPGTGGGYTF. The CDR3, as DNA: TGTGCCATCAGTCCCGGGACAGGGGGTGGCTACACCTTC.

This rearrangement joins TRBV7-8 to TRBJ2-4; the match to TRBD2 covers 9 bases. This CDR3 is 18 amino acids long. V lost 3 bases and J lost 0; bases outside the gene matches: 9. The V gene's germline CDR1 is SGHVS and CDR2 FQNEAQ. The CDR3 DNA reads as TGTGCCAGCAGCTTGCTAGCGGGACCTTCACTAGCCAAAAACATTCAGTACTTC. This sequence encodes CASSLLAGPSLAKNIQYF.

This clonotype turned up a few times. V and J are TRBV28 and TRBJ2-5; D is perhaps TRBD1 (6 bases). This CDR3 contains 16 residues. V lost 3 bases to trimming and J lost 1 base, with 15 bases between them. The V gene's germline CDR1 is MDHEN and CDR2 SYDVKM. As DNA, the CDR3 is TGTGCCAGCAGTTTTGGGGCCAGGGGAAGCCAAGAGACCCAGTACTTC. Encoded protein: CASSFGARGSQETQYF.

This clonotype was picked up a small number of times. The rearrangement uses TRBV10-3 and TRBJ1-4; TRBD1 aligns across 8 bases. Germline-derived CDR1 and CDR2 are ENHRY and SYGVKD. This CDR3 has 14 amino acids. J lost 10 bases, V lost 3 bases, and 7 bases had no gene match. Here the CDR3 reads CAISDGQGQGKLFF. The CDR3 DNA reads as TGTGCCATCAGTGACGGACAGGGCCAGGGAAAACTGTTTTTT.

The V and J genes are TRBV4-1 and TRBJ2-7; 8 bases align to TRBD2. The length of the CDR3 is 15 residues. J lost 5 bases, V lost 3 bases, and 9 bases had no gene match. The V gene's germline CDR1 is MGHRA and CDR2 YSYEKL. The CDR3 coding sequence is TGCGCCAGCAGCCATCGAGCGGGGGCCCTTGACGAGCAGTACTTC. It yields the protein CASSHRAGALDEQYF.

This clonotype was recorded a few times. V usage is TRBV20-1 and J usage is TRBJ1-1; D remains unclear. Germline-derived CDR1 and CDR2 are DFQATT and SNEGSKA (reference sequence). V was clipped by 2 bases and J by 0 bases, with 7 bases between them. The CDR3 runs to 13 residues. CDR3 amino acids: CSARPNMNTEAFF. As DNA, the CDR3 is TGCAGTGCTAGACCCAACATGAACACTGAAGCTTTCTTT.

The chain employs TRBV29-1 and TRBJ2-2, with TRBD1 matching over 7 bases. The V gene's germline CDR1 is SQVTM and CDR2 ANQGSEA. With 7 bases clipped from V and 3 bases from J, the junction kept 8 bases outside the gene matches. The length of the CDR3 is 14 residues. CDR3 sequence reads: CSATRDSYTGELFF. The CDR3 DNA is TGCAGCGCCACCCGGGACAGTTACACCGGGGAGCTGTTTTTT.

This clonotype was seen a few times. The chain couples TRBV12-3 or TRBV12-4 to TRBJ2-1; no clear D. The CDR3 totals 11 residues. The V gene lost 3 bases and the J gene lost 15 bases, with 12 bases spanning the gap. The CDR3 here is CASSLGSIGFF. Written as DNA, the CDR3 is TGTGCCAGCAGTTTGGGCTCAATCGGGTTCTTC.

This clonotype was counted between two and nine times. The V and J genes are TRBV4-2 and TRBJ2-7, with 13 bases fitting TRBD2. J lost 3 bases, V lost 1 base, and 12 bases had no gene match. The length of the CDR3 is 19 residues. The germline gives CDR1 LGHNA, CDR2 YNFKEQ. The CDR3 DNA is TGTGCCAGCAGCCAAGGCTTGACTAGCGGGGGGCCTTCTTTCTACGAGCAGTACTTC. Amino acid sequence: CASSQGLTSGGPSFYEQYF.

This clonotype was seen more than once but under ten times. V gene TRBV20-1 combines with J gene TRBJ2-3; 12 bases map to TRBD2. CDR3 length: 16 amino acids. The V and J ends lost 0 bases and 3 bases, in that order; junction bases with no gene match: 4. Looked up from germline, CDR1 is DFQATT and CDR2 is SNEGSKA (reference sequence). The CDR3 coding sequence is TGCAGTGCTAGAGATCCACTAGCGGGGGGTACAGATACGCAGTATTTT. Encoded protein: CSARDPLAGGTDTQYF.

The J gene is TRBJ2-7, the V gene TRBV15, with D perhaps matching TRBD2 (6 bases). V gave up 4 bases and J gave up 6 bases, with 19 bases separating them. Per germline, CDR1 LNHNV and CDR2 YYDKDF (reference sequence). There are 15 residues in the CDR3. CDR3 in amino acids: CATSKVGDWVGEQYF. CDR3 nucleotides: TGTGCCACCAGCAAGGTCGGGGACTGGGTCGGCGAGCAGTACTTC.

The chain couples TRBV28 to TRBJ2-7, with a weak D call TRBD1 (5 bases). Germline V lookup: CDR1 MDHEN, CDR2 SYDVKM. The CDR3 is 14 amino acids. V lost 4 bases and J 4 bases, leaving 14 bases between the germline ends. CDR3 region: CASSSGMTPYEQYF. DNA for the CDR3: TGTGCCAGCAGTTCAGGGATGACACCGTACGAGCAGTACTTC.